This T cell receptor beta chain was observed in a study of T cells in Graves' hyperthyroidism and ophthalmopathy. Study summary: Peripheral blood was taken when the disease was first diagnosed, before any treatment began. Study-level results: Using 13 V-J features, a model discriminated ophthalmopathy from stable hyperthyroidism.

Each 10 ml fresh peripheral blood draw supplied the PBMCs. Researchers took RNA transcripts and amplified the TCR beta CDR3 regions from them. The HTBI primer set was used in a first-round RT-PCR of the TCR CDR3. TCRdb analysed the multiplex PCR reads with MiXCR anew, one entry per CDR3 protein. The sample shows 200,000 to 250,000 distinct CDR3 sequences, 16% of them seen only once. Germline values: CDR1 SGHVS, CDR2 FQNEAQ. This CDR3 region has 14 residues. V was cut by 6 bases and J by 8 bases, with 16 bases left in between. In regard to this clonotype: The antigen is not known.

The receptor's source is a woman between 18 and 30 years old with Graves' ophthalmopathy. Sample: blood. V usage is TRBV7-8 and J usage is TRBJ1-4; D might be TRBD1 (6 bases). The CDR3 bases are TGTGCCAGCAGACTCTTACAGGGAGGGGAAAAACTGTTTTTT. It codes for CASRLLQGGEKLFF.